This TCR beta chain originates from a study of T cells in Graves' hyperthyroidism and ophthalmopathy. With 6 bases removed from V and 6 bases from J, the gap between germline ends came to 17 bases. This CDR3 region has 14 residues. Germline V gives CDR1 SNHLY, CDR2 FYNNEI. TCR beta CDR3 regions were amplified from RNA transcripts. In the first-round RT-PCR of the TCR CDR3, the HTBI primer set was used. In TCRdb, the multiplex PCR reads were re-called with MiXCR into one record per CDR3 protein. This table has over 500,000 distinct CDR3 sequences, about a sixth appearing once. This clonotype was observed many times.

The sample taken for sequencing was blood. The V gene is TRBV2, the J gene TRBJ1-1, with D possibly matching TRBD1 (5 bases). The sequence came from a young woman with Graves' ophthalmopathy. CDR3 coding DNA: TGTGCCAGCAGGGCCGACAGACTTCACGCTGAAGCTTTCTTT. Encoded protein: CASRADRLHAEAFF.